This TCR beta chain came from a study of T cells in Graves' hyperthyroidism and ophthalmopathy (dated by TCRdb to the late 2010s). With regard to the full study: Peripheral blood was sampled at the time of initial diagnosis, prior to any treatment. TCR V-J signatures able to tell the groups apart were searched for in a discovery cohort of some 100 patients, of whom around 42 had Graves' ophthalmopathy and roughly 58 had stable Graves' hyperthyroidism. Prospective prediction of ophthalmopathy was tested in an independent validation cohort of some 19 hyperthyroidism patients and roughly 16 patients who later progressed to ophthalmopathy. The approximately 100 discovery patients were divided at random into training and test sets in a 7:3 ratio. Thyroid tissue and blood T-cell repertoires from about six Graves' hyperthyroidism patients were also compared in the study. After blood sampling, hyperthyroidism patients were treated with methimazole at a starting dose of 30 mg daily, and ophthalmopathy patients were treated with high-dose intravenous methylprednisolone. The paper describes TCR Vbeta CDR3 sequencing of 135 peripheral blood samples, made up of 43 ophthalmopathy patients, roughly 80 hyperthyroidism patients and 17 progressor patients. Broader findings and caveats from the paper: In cross-validation, a model built on a 13 V-J signature told ophthalmopathy apart from stable hyperthyroidism with over 85% sensitivity and about 81% specificity, and in testing the same model reached 80%/75%. Sample size was not statistically predetermined, and investigators were not blinded to group allocation. In validation, progression to ophthalmopathy was predicted by the model with 70.59% sensitivity and just over 72% specificity, a median of 6.5 months before onset. Most expanded thyroid clonotypes (frequency above 0.001) were also detected in blood, a finding suggesting that blood repertoires may reflect thyroid immune responses.

Moderately to severely active disease, a Clinical Activity Score of at least 3, a NOSPECS grade of at least 4, and a duration under 3 months were present in ophthalmopathy patients. Exclusion was applied to patients with uncontrolled infections, other autoimmune diseases, pregnancy or lactation. Diagnoses were established on the basis of clinical symptoms, serum thyroxine and TRAb, thyroid ultrasound, and orbital computed tomography. PBMCs were isolated from 10 ml of fresh peripheral blood by Ficoll-Paque density gradient centrifugation. Total RNA was extracted with Trizol reagent, and quality was checked on an Agilent 2100 Bioanalyzer. Sequences DFQATT (CDR1) and SNEGSKA (CDR2) are obtained from the germline V gene (reference sequence). V trim: 5 bases; J trim: 0 bases; unmatched bases: 4. From its cysteine to its phenylalanine, the CDR3 spans 15 amino acids. Of all the DNA, just the CDR3 is kept, 45 bases in frame from base 1.

Regarding this clonotype: Its recognized antigen is unknown. Base quality data are lacking; no much larger clone is found one base away.

Amplification of TCR beta CDR3 regions was carried out from RNA transcripts. The TCR CDR3 was subjected to a first round of RT-PCR using the HTBI primer set and the Qiagen OneStep RT-PCR kit. The libraries were constructed in a second round of multiplex PCR and then size-selected and purified. The libraries were sequenced on an Illumina HiSeq2000 using paired-end 100 bp reads. The authors' analysis ran thus. SOAPnuke was used to process the raw data, removing reads that contained adapters or uncalled bases, had a mean Phred below 15, or lacked an exact match to the constant primer or identifier. High-quality paired reads were merged with COPE v1.2.5, and unique nucleotide sequences were defined as clonotypes. MiTCR v1.1 was used to align clonotypes to the IMGT TRBV, TRBD and TRBJ reference segments. Only V-J combinations with frequency above 0.0001, covering roughly 99% of repertoires, were analysed. The TCS score was defined as F50 (clonal expansion) divided by E x V (chaos), with BLOSUM62-based TCRdist calculated between CDR3 peptides within each V-J. Welch's t-statistics and random forest reduced around 520 V-J features to 10 to 15, which were used in a naive Bayes classifier (R e1071). TCRdb ran its own pipeline on the public reads, namely fastp trimming at Q25 and MiXCR clone calling, and kept in-frame beta chains. A single entry per CDR3 protein holds the most common genes and DNA from its merged rows. The V and J calls and clone size are TCRdb's, not the authors'. The sample yields around 350,000 distinct CDR3 sequences; about 15% were counted once. About 20% of the sample belongs to the ten largest clones.

Sample: blood. The clonotype comes from a woman in her thirties with Graves' ophthalmopathy. Here the chain combines TRBV20-1 and TRBJ1-6; 7 central nucleotides agree with TRBD1. The CDR3 protein sequence reads: CSADRVTSYNSPLHF. The base sequence is TGCAGTGCTGACAGGGTGACCTCCTATAATTCACCCCTCCACTTT.